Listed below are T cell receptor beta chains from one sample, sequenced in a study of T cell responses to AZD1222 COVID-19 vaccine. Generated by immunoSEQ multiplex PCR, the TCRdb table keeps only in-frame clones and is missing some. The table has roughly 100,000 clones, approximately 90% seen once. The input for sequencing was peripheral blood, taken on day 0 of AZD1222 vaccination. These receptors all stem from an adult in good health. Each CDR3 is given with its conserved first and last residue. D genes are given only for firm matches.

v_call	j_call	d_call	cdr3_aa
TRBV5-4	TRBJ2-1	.	CATSLPGPQTEQFF
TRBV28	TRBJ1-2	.	CASSGAGTGYGYTF
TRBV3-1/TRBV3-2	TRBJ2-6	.	CASSSPPSGANVLTF
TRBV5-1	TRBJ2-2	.	CASSSSGTRNTGELFF
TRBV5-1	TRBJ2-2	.	CASSLVTDGELFF
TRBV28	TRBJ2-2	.	CASSFPSTGELFF
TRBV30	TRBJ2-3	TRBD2	CAWSIAGLALATDTQYF
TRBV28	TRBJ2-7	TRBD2	CASGTSGSTYEQYF
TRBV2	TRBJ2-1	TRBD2	CASETSGINEQFF
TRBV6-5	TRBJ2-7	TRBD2	CASSHGSSGTYEQYF
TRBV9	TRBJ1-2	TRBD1	CASSTDRGHRYGYTF
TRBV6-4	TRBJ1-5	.	CASSTGTGQPQHF
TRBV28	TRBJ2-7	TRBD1	CASSGGGTGEREQYF
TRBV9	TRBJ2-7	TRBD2	CASSVGGGSRDEQYF
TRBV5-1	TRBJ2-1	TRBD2	CASSFGLAESYNEQFF
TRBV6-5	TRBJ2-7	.	CASSYEDTSSYEQYF
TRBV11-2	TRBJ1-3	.	CASSSVGFSGNTIYF
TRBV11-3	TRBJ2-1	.	CASSPQSSYNEQFF
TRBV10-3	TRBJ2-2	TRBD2	CAAQTSGSTGELFF
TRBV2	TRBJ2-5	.	CASTSGLTTQETQYF
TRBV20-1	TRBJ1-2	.	CSASPFGQYTF
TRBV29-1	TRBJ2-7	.	CSVAREFRYEQYF
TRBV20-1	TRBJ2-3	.	CSASAAGGTQYF
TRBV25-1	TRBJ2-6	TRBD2	CAGKTSGSFGANVLTF
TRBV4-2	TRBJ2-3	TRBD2	CASSQEEGTRRADTQYF
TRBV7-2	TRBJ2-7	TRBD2	CASSLRTSGSGDEQYF
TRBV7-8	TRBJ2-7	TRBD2	CASSPGTGTSGQIREQYF
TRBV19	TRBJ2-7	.	CASSDYSYEQYF
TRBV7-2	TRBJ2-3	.	CASSSNTDTQYF
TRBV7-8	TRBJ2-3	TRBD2	CASSLRLTSGTSMRSQDTQYF
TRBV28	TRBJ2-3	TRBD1	CASNTPGQSSTDTQYF
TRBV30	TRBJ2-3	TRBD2	CAWRLAGATDTQYF
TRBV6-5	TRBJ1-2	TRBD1	CASSSGTGGYGYTF
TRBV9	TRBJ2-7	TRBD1	CASSVAGTGYEQYF
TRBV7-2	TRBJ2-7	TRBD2	CASSLQAGISYEQYF
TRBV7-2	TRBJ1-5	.	CASSLVQGRNQPQHF
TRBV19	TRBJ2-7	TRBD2	CASSIGRAYEQYF
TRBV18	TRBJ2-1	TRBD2	CASSPGGTSPNEQFF
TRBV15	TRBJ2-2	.	CATSKDFGGGELFF
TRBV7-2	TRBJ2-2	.	CASTRSGTNTGELFF
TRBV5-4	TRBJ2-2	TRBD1	CASSSQGGVGELFF
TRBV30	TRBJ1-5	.	CAWSPPGMSNQPQHF
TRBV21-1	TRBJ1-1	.	CASKAGHTEAFF
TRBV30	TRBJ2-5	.	CAWSWVQETQYF
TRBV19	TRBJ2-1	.	CASSPLGRGSSYNEQFF
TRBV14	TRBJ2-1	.	CASSLSRAGDNEQFF
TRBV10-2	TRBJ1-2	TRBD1	CASSLGQGAGGYTF
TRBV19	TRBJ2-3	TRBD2	CASTLAGVADTQYF
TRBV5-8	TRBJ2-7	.	CASSLERYEQYF
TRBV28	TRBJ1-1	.	CASSLQGGEAFF
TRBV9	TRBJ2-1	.	CASSVESGGGSYNEQFF